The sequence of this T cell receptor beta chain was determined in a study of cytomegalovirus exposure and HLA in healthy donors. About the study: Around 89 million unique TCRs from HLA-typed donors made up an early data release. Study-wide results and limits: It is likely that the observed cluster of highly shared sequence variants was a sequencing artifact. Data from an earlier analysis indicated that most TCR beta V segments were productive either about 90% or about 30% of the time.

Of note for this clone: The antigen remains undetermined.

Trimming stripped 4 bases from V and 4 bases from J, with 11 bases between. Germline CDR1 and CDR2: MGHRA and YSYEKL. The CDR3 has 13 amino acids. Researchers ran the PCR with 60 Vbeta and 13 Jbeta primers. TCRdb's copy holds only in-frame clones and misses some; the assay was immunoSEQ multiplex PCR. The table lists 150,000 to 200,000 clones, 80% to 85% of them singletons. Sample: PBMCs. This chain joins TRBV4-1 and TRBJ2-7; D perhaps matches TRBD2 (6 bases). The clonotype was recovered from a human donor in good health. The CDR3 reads CASSLDGSYEQYF. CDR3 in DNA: TGCGCCAGCAGCCTTGACGGGAGTTACGAGCAGTACTTC.